The 10 T cell receptor beta chains listed next were all sequenced from one sample in a study of blood T cell repertoires in COVID-19. The method was immunoSEQ multiplex PCR; TCRdb's version includes in-frame clones alone and lacks a portion of them. Altogether about 160,000 clones are present, over 80% being singletons, with the ten largest covering 4.8%. Sequenced input: peripheral blood. The receptor source for this set is a man aged 30-40 years with COVID-19, enrolled during active disease.

This sequence joins TRBV19 and TRBJ2-2; D is unclear. The V and J ends lost 4 bases and 2 bases respectively, with 8 bases between them. The CDR3 contains 14 residues. Germline V lookup: CDR1 LNHDA, CDR2 SQIVND (reference sequence). DNA for the CDR3: TGTGCCAGTAGTAGTAGCCCAAACACCGGGGAGCTGTTTTTT. Translation gives CASSSSPNTGELFF.

The chain is built from TRBV30 and TRBJ1-2; no firm D call. Per the germline V gene, CDR1 is GTSNPN and CDR2 is SVGIG (reference sequence). The CDR3 runs to 14 residues. The germline V and J ends were trimmed by 4 bases and 4 bases, with 16 bases remaining between them. The CDR3 loop is CAWTMGSRAYGYTF. The CDR3 coding sequence is TGTGCCTGGACCATGGGGAGCAGAGCCTATGGCTACACCTTC.

This chain connects TRBV2 to TRBJ2-7; 8 bases are a match to TRBD2. With 8 bases clipped from V and 4 bases from J, the junction kept 16 bases outside the gene matches. The CDR3 is 16 amino acids. The germline gives CDR1 SNHLY, CDR2 FYNNEI. CDR3 protein: CASGWTLGTRGYEQYF. In DNA form, the CDR3 reads TGTGCCAGCGGCTGGACTTTAGGGACTAGAGGTTACGAGCAGTACTTC.

The chain carries TRBV4-3 and TRBJ1-2, with 9 bases lining up with TRBD1. V lost 2 bases and J lost 5; bases outside the gene matches: 9. Germline-derived CDR1 and CDR2 are LGHNA and YSLEER. This CDR3 spans 16 amino acids. The CDR3 protein is CASSQTDRGTLYGYTF. The CDR3 DNA sequence: TGCGCCAGCAGCCAAACCGACAGGGGGACCCTTTATGGCTACACCTTC.

The chain couples TRBV4-3 to TRBJ1-3, with D perhaps TRBD1 (5 bases). V lost 0 bases and J lost 3, with 18 bases in between. The CDR3 covers 18 residues. Germline CDR1 reads LGHNA; CDR2 reads YSLEER. The chain's CDR3 is CASSQEPGAEGIGNTIYF. The CDR3 region has the DNA TGCGCCAGCAGCCAAGAGCCTGGGGCGGAGGGGATTGGAAACACCATATATTTT.

CDR3 loop: CASSHPTSGMGYEQYF. Written as DNA, the CDR3 is TGTGCCAGTAGCCACCCCACTAGCGGGATGGGATACGAGCAGTACTTC. The rearrangement uses TRBV19 and TRBJ2-7, with 10 bases identical to TRBD2. The V gene's germline CDR1 is LNHDA and CDR2 SQIVND (reference sequence). Losses at the gene ends were 6 bases for V and 4 bases for J; bases not matched to a gene: 12. The CDR3 loop spans 16 amino acids.

The chain combines TRBV4-3 with TRBJ1-2, with a weak D call TRBD1 (6 bases). Germline V gene data show CDR1 as LGHNA and CDR2 as YSLEER. The CDR3 loop spans 12 amino acids. The V end was cut by 3 bases, the J end by 7 bases, with 9 bases between. DNA of the CDR3: TGCGCCAGCAGCCATGACAGGTTTGGCTACACCTTC. Translation gives CASSHDRFGYTF.

The gene calls are TRBV5-1 and TRBJ1-3; no clear D. The germline V and J ends were trimmed by 4 bases and 3 bases, with 17 bases remaining between them. Germline V gene data show CDR1 as SGHRS and CDR2 as YFSETQ. This CDR3 region has 16 residues. The CDR3 bases are TGCGCCAGCAGCGGCGGCCCCGAGGCTGGTGGAAACACCATATATTTT. Its translation: CASSGGPEAGGNTIYF.

The chain links TRBV2 to TRBJ1-1, with a tentative D call TRBD1 (5 bases). Germline-derived CDR1 and CDR2 are SNHLY and FYNNEI. The CDR3 has 13 residues. V lost 7 bases to trimming and J lost 4 bases, with 13 bases between them. In DNA form, the CDR3 reads TGTGCCAGCAAGGTGGGGGGGATCACTGAAGCTTTCTTT. Protein product: CASKVGGITEAFF.

This sequence joins TRBV5-1 and TRBJ1-4; 7 bases map to TRBD1. CDR1 is SGHRS, CDR2 YFSETQ, per germline. This CDR3 is 17 amino acids long. With 2 bases clipped from V and 8 bases from J, the junction kept 15 bases outside the gene matches. The CDR3 sequence is CASSFSPPTGSGEKLFF. CDR3 nucleotides: TGCGCCAGCAGCTTTTCCCCCCCGACAGGGAGTGGGGAAAAACTGTTTTTT.